Shown below are 28 T cell receptor beta chains from a single sample sequenced in a study of T cells in Graves' hyperthyroidism and ophthalmopathy. Regions amplified from RNA transcripts were the TCR beta CDR3 regions. A first-round RT-PCR of the TCR CDR3 used the HTBI primer set. Each CDR3 protein gets one entry after TCRdb re-called the multiplex PCR reads with MiXCR. The table has 200,000 to 250,000 distinct CDR3 sequences, around 17% seen once. Sequencing was done on a sample of blood. All receptors derive from a man aged 40-49 years with Graves' hyperthyroidism.

The V call is TRBV6-1, the J call TRBJ1-4; D unresolved. CDR1 is MNHNS and CDR2 is SASEGT in the germline V gene. This CDR3 is 13 amino acids long. V was pared by 8 bases and J by 3 bases, with 10 bases between. The DNA for the CDR3 is TGTGCCAGCCGAGCGTCGGCTAATGAAAAACTGTTTTTT. It codes for CASRASANEKLFF.

This clonotype has ten or more counts. The chain is built from TRBV11-2 and TRBJ2-3, with 11 bases identical to TRBD2. Trimming at V came to 1 base and at J to 9 bases, leaving 12 bases not matched to a gene. Germline-derived CDR1 and CDR2 are SGHAT and FQNNGV. The CDR3 has 17 residues. CDR3 coding DNA: TGTGCCAGCAGCTTAGGACGTAGCGGGGGGGCCCGAGGAACGCAGTATTTT. This encodes CASSLGRSGGARGTQYF.

This clonotype has at least ten counts. This chain uses TRBV6-2 or TRBV6-3 with TRBJ2-7; perhaps TRBD1 as D (6 bases). V gave up 0 bases and J gave up 2 bases, with 8 bases separating them. The CDR3 is 14 amino acids. Per germline, CDR1 MNHEY and CDR2 SVGEGT. The CDR3 nucleotides are TGTGCCAGCAGTTACTCCAGGGGCACCTACGAGCAGTACTTC. Amino acid sequence: CASSYSRGTYEQYF.

The chain has TRBV7-2 and TRBJ1-1, with D possibly matching TRBD1 (5 bases). Germline V gene sequence: CDR1 SGHTA, CDR2 FQGNSA. This CDR3 has 14 amino acids. V shed 1 base and J shed 5 bases, with 11 bases lying between them. The CDR3 reads CASSLGVWGTEAFF. As DNA, the CDR3 is TGTGCCAGCAGCTTAGGGGTTTGGGGGACTGAAGCTTTCTTT.

There are many counts of this clonotype. The chain combines TRBV5-1 with TRBJ1-1; no firm D call. Looked up from germline, CDR1 is SGHRS and CDR2 is YFSETQ. The CDR3 extends over 12 amino acids. In DNA form, the CDR3 reads TGCGTCCCTTCTCGGGAAATACCTGAAGCTTTCTTT. This codes for CVPSREIPEAFF.

Ten or more counts support this clonotype. The chain carries TRBV11-2 and TRBJ2-1; 9 bases line up with TRBD1. Germline V gene lookup returns CDR1 SGHAT and CDR2 FQNNGV. The CDR3 runs to 14 residues. Trimming cost V 5 bases and J 14 bases; bases outside gene matches: 13. As DNA, the CDR3 is TGTGCCAGCAGCCCTACCCTAGGGACAGGGTTTAAGTTCTTC. Its translation: CASSPTLGTGFKFF.

In its sample, this clonotype was seen many times. CDR3 nucleotides: TGTGCCAGCAGCCCCGGGACGGCTGGAAACACCATATATTTT. It translates to CASSPGTAGNTIYF. The rearrangement joins TRBV3-1 to TRBJ1-3; tentatively, D is TRBD1 (5 bases). V was trimmed by 4 bases and J by 2 bases, leaving 9 bases between them. The germline V gene has CDR1 LGHDT and CDR2 YNNKEL (reference sequence). This CDR3 has 14 amino acids.

This clonotype was seen ten or more times. The J gene is TRBJ1-2, the V gene TRBV3-1; D is possibly TRBD1 (6 bases). CDR3 length: 14 residues. The ends were cut back, 4 bases at V and 5 bases at J, with 14 bases in the middle. Germline V gene lookup returns CDR1 LGHDT and CDR2 YNNKEL (reference sequence). This CDR3 reads CASSPGAGGYGYTF. The CDR3 bases are TGTGCCAGCAGCCCGGGGGCGGGGGGTTATGGCTACACCTTC.

This clonotype occurred a few times. The rearrangement uses TRBV19 and TRBJ1-1; 7 bases match TRBD1. Germline CDR1 reads LNHDA; CDR2 reads SQIVND (reference sequence). This CDR3 spans 14 amino acids. V shed 3 bases, J shed 4 bases, and the junction held 5 bases outside the gene matches. The CDR3: CASSIRQGVTEAFF. CDR3 in DNA: TGTGCCAGTAGTATTAGACAGGGCGTCACTGAAGCTTTCTTT.

This clonotype was found many times. In DNA, the CDR3 is TGTGCCACCTCCTCGGGGGGGGGCAATGAGCAGTTCTTC. Protein product: CATSSGGGNEQFF. The chain is built from TRBV7-6 and TRBJ2-1; TRBD2 matches 8 bases. The CDR3 has 13 residues. V lost 10 bases and J lost 6; bases outside the gene matches: 8. CDR1 is SGHVS and CDR2 is FNYEAQ in the germline V gene.

This clonotype has just a few counts. The chain employs TRBV7-9 and TRBJ1-5; TRBD1 aligns across 7 bases. The germline gives CDR1 SEHNR, CDR2 FQNEAQ (reference sequence). The CDR3 runs to 14 residues. The V and J ends lost 4 bases and 5 bases, in that order; junction bases with no gene match: 5. The CDR3 bases are TGTGCCAGCAGCTCGGACAGGACTTATCAGCCCCAGCATTTT. It yields the protein CASSSDRTYQPQHF.

The V gene is TRBV6-1, the J gene TRBJ1-5; 8 positions agree with TRBD1. CDR3 length: 14 residues. With V trimmed by 6 bases and J by 4 bases, 5 bases remained unmatched. Germline V gene lookup returns CDR1 MNHNS and CDR2 SASEGT. The CDR3 DNA is TGTGCCAGCAGCGTTGGACAGGGAAATCAGCCCCAGCATTTT. This sequence encodes CASSVGQGNQPQHF.

This clonotype has ten or more counts. Sequence at one end of the junction differs from germline and may be a read error. The rearrangement links TRBV9 to TRBJ2-7; D gene unclear. Per germline, CDR1 SGDLS and CDR2 YYNGEE. CDR3 length: 15 residues. The DNA for the CDR3 is TGTACCAGCAGCATAGAATTCGACCCAATCTACGAGCAGTACTTC. Translated: CTSSIEFDPIYEQYF.

The chain couples TRBV28 to TRBJ1-5; D is possibly TRBD1 (5 bases). Germline-derived CDR1 and CDR2 are MDHEN and SYDVKM. The CDR3 is 14 residues long. Trimming pared 6 bases from V and 12 bases from J, leaving 21 bases between. This CDR3 is CASSPGGGAPLQHF. In DNA, the CDR3 is TGTGCCAGCAGCCCCGGGGGAGGGGCTCCTCTCCAGCATTTT.

This clonotype was observed many times. The rearrangement joins TRBV20-1 to TRBJ1-5; possibly TRBD1 for D (5 bases). V was shortened by 3 bases and J by 6 bases, with 15 bases between the two germline ends. Germline values: CDR1 DFQATT, CDR2 SNEGSKA (reference sequence). CDR3 size: 14 residues. The CDR3 loop is CSASRQGRVQPQHF. Written as DNA, the CDR3 is TGCAGTGCTAGTAGGCAGGGTAGGGTTCAGCCCCAGCATTTT.

Ten or more counts support this clonotype. The V and J genes are TRBV12-3 or TRBV12-4 and TRBJ1-5; the match to TRBD1 covers 7 bases. The CDR3 runs 14 residues. J lost 5 bases, V lost 6 bases, and 7 bases had no gene match. The CDR3 nucleotides are TGTGCCAGCAGCGACAGGGTAATAGATCAGCCCCAGCATTTT. This gives the protein CASSDRVIDQPQHF.

The chain combines TRBV27 with TRBJ1-2; D call uncertain. Trimming took off 3 bases at V and 8 bases at J, with 13 bases between the two ends. CDR3 length equals 13 residues. Germline V gene sequence: CDR1 MNHEY, CDR2 SMNVEV (reference sequence). This CDR3 reads CASSLLGSQGYTF. The CDR3 DNA is TGTGCCAGCAGTTTGTTGGGGTCTCAAGGCTACACCTTC.

This clonotype was picked up many times. This rearrangement joins TRBV7-9 to TRBJ2-7; 9 positions match TRBD1. The CDR3 spans 15 residues. Germline V gene sequence: CDR1 SEHNR, CDR2 FQNEAQ (reference sequence). Trimming cost V 1 base and J 7 bases; bases outside gene matches: 8. The CDR3: CASSLGDRVSGEQYF. CDR3 in DNA: TGTGCCAGCAGCTTAGGGGACAGGGTTTCGGGGGAGCAGTACTTC.

The sample holds a few counts of this clonotype. The chain combines TRBV19 with TRBJ2-3; 8 bases agree with TRBD1. The CDR3 runs to 15 residues. The V gene's germline CDR1 is LNHDA and CDR2 SQIVND (reference sequence). After removal of 6 bases from V and 0 bases from J, the junction contained 5 bases not matched to a gene. DNA of the CDR3: TGTGCCAGTAGCACCGGGACAGGAAGCACAGATACGCAGTATTTT. This codes for CASSTGTGSTDTQYF.

This clonotype was counted at least ten times. DNA for the CDR3: TGCAGTGCTAGTCTTGCGGGGAAAGAGACCCAGTACTTC. Translating gives CSASLAGKETQYF. The chain employs TRBV20-1 and TRBJ2-5; perhaps TRBD2 as D (6 bases). Trimming stripped 3 bases from V and 3 bases from J, with 11 bases between. The CDR3 sequence is 13 residues long. Germline V CDR1 and CDR2: DFQATT, SNEGSKA (reference sequence).

The V call is TRBV28, the J call TRBJ1-2, with a weak D call TRBD1 (5 bases). Trimming shortened V by 9 bases and J by 4 bases, and 21 bases separated the two germline ends. CDR1 and CDR2 (germline): MDHEN, SYDVKM. The CDR3 is made up of 15 amino acids. CDR3 sequence reads: CASQHGAEFFYGYTF. CDR3 DNA sequence: TGTGCCAGTCAGCACGGGGCGGAGTTCTTCTATGGCTACACCTTC.

V gene TRBV12-3 or TRBV12-4 combines with J gene TRBJ1-1, with 7 bases lining up with TRBD1. This CDR3 has 15 amino acids. Germline trimming cut 5 bases from V and 0 bases from J; bases unmatched to any gene: 6. The CDR3 coding sequence is TGTGCCAGCAGTCGGGGGACAGCCATGAACACTGAAGCTTTCTTT. Protein sequence: CASSRGTAMNTEAFF.

This clonotype was detected ten times or more. The rearrangement uses TRBV28 and TRBJ1-2; D is unresolved. V lost 4 bases and J lost 5, with 17 bases in between. This CDR3 has 15 amino acids. Germline-derived CDR1 and CDR2 are MDHEN and SYDVKM. DNA for the CDR3: TGTGCCAGCAGTTCCCCCCCACCACCGATATATGGCTACACCTTC. Translated, it gives CASSSPPPPIYGYTF.

This clonotype was found many times. V is TRBV4-3 and J is TRBJ2-7; D possibly matches TRBD1 or TRBD2 (6 bases each). The CDR3 extends over 14 amino acids. Germline V gene lookup returns CDR1 LGHNA and CDR2 YSLEER. Trimming left V 3 bases short and J 7 bases short, with 16 bases between. The CDR3 reads CASSQGGSRKEQYF. CDR3 in DNA: TGCGCCAGCAGCCAGGGGGGCAGTAGAAAGGAGCAGTACTTC.

This clonotype was seen many times. This rearrangement joins TRBV7-2 to TRBJ1-1; TRBD1 might be the D (5 bases). The V gene lost 0 bases and the J gene lost 4 bases, with 12 bases spanning the gap. CDR1 and CDR2 from the germline V gene are SGHTA and FQGNSA. The CDR3 sequence is 15 residues long. The CDR3 sequence is CASSLAARASTEAFF. For the CDR3, the DNA is TGTGCCAGCAGCTTAGCGGCCAGGGCGAGCACTGAAGCTTTCTTT. Combining the CDR3 with reference TRBV7-2 and TRBJ1-1 gives the whole variable domain GAGVSQSPSNKVTEKGKDVELRCDPISGHTALYWYRQSLGQGLEFLIYFQGNSAPDKSGLPSDRFSAERTGGSVSTLTIQRTQQEDSAVYLCASSLAARASTEAFFGQGTRLTVV.

There are many counts of this clonotype. CDR3 in amino acids: CASSQGASNQPQHF. DNA of the CDR3: TGTGCCAGCAGCCAAGGGGCGAGCAATCAGCCCCAGCATTTT. The chain uses TRBV3-1 and TRBJ1-5, with D unclear. In germline, CDR1 is LGHDT, CDR2 YNNKEL (reference sequence). V was trimmed by 1 base and J by 1 base, leaving 5 bases between them. This CDR3 has 14 residues.

This chain uses TRBV24-1 with TRBJ2-1, with 7 bases fitting TRBD2. Unmatched junction bases numbered 4, after V lost 1 base and J lost 8 bases. The CDR3 spans 14 residues. Per germline, CDR1 KGHDR and CDR2 SFDVKD. The DNA of the CDR3 is TGTGCCACCAGTGATTTCAGGACTAGTCATGAGCAGTTCTTC. Translating gives CATSDFRTSHEQFF.

This clonotype was detected many times. This sequence joins TRBV18 and TRBJ2-2; D is ambiguous. This CDR3 is 14 amino acids long. Trimming cost V 2 bases and J 1 base, with 5 bases left between them. CDR1 is KGHSH and CDR2 is LQKENI in the germline V gene. The CDR3 DNA sequence: TGTGCCAGCTCACCAGGGATGAACACCGGGGAGCTGTTTTTT. Amino acid sequence: CASSPGMNTGELFF.